The entry below describes one T cell receptor beta chain. Antigen: not known. A J-beta primer mix and a sample-barcoded 5' primer were used in a second PCR of about 7 to 12 cycles. TCRdb fed the 5' RACE reads into MiXCR, producing one record per CDR3 protein. The table shows approximately 1,000,000 distinct CDR3 sequences, with roughly two fifths occurring only once. This CDR3 comprises 13 residues. Trimming stripped 8 bases from V and 3 bases from J, with 11 bases between. Germline V gene lookup returns CDR1 SNHLY and CDR2 FYNNEI. This record belongs to a study of blood T cells in healthy people across ages. General study points: Getting older went along with TCR beta diversity per million T cells dropping roughly linearly. Long-lived donors exceeded aged donors in naive CD4+ cells and diversity.

Aged about 6 to 100, donors were systemically healthy Caucasians from Russia. The rearrangement links TRBV2 to TRBJ1-5, with D tentatively TRBD1 (5 bases). The clonotype comes from a man between 18 and 29 years old in good health. The sample taken for sequencing was blood. CDR3 DNA: TGTGCCAGCCGTGGGGGATACAATCAGCCCCAGCATTTT. Protein sequence: CASRGGYNQPQHF.